Here is one TCR beta chain with its context. Its specificity is unknown. Production of TCR beta cDNA relied on 5'RACE template switching with UMIs. TCRdb processed the 5' RACE reads again and assigns one entry to each CDR3 protein, with no DNA. This sample's clone table lists roughly 380,000 distinct CDR3 sequences. The data derive from a study of T cells expressing NK-cell markers. Study as a whole: The authors derived TCR beta repertoires from sorted CD3+CD56+NKG2C+, CD3+CD56+NKG2C- and CD3+CD56-NKG2C+ T cells. Eight donors were sequenced, seven testing HCMV-seropositive and one testing seronegative.

Germline loops: CDR1 SEHNR, CDR2 FQNEAQ (reference sequence). The CDR3 loop spans 13 amino acids. Overall study results and limits: These clonotypes additionally ranked first within the CD3+CD56-NKG2C+ fraction of several donors.

Sequencing input: blood T cells: a sorted CD56 or NKG2C T cell subset, CD4+ or CD8+ T cells, or bulk PBMC T cells (not recorded which). The chain recombines TRBV7-9 with TRBJ1-2; the TRBD1 assignment by TCRdb is unverifiable without DNA. The TCR was taken from a man aged 18 to 69 in good health. The CDR3 is CASSLRGTDGYTF.